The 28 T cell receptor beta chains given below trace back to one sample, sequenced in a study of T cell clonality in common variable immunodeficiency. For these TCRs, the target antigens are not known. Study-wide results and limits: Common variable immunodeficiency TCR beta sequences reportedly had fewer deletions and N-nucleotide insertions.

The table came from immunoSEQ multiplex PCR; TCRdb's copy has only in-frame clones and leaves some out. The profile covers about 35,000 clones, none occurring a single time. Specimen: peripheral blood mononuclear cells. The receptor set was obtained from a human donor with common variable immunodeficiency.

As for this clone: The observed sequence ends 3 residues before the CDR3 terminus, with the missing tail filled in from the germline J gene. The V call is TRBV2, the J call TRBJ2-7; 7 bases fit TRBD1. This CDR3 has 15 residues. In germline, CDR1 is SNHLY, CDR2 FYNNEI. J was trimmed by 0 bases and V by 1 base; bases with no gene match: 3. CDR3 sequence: CASSEGQGPSYEQYF. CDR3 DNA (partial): TGTGCCAGCAGTGAAGGACAGGGTCCCTCCTACGAG.

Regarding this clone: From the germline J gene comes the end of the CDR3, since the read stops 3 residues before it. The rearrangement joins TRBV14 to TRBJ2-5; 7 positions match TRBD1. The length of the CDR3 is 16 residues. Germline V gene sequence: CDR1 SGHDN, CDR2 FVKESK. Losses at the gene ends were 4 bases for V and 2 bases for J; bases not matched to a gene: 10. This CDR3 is CASSPLGGWGQETQYF. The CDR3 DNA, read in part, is TGTGCCAGCAGCCCGTTAGGGGGCTGGGGTCAAGAGACC.

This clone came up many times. CDR3 DNA, as far as it was read: TGTGCCAGCAGTGACGATCCAGGTCCCTACAATGAG. It specifies CASSDDPGPYNE. The CDR3 as a whole reads CASSDDPGPYNEQFF. V and J are TRBV6-4 and TRBJ2-1, with D unclear. The read is 3 residues too short to cover the CDR3 end, so that end is filled in from the germline J gene. Germline V gene data show CDR1 as MRHNA and CDR2 as SNTAGT. V gave up 2 bases and J gave up 2 bases, with 10 bases separating them. This CDR3 contains 15 residues.

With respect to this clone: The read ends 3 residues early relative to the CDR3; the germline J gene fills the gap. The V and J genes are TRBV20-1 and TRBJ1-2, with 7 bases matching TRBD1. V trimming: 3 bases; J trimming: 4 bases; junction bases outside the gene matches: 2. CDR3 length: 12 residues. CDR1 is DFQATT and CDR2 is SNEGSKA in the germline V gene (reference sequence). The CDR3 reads CSARRDSYGYTF. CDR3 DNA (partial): TGCAGTGCTAGGAGGGACAGCTATGGC.

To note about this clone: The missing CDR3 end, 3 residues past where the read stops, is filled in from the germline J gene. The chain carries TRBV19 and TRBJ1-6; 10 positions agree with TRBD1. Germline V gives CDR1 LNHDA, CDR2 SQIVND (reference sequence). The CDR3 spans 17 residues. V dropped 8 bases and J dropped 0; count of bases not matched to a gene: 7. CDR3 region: CASHGTGASSYNSPLHF. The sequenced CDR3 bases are TGTGCCAGTCACGGGACAGGGGCCAGCTCCTATAATTCACCC.

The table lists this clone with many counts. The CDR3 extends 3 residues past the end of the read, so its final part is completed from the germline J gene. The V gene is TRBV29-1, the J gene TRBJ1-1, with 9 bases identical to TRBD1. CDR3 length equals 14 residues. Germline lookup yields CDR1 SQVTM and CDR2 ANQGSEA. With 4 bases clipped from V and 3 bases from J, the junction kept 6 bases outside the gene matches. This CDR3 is CSVGRWTGDTEAFF. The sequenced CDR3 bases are TGCAGCGTTGGCAGATGGACAGGGGACACTGAA. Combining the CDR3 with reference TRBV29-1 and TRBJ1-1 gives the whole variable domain SAVISQKPSRDICQRGTSLTIQCQVDSQVTMMFWYRQQPGQSLTLIATANQGSEATYESGFVIDKFPISRPNLTFSTLTVSNMSPEDSSIYLCSVGRWTGDTEAFFGQGTRLTVV.

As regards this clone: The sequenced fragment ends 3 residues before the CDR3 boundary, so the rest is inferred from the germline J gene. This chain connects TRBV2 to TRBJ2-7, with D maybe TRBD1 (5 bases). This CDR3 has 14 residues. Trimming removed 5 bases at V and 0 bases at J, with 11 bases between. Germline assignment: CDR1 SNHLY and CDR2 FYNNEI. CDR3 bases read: TGTGCCAGCAGTAGCTCAAGGGGCTCCTACGAG. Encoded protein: CASSSSRGSYE. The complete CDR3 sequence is CASSSSRGSYEQYF.

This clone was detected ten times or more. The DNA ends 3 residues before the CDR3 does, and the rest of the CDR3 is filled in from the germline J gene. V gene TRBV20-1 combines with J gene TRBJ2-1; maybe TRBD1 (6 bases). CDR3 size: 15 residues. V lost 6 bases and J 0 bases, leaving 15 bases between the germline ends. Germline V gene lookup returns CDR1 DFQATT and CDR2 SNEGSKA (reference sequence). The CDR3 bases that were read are TGCAGTGCAAATCCGGGACATAGCTCCTACAATGAG. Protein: CSANPGHSSYNE. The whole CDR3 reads CSANPGHSSYNEQFF.

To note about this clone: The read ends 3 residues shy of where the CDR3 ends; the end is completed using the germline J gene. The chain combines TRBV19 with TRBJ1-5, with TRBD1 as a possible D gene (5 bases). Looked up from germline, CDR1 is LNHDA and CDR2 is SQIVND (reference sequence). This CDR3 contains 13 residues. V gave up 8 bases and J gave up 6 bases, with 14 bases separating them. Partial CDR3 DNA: TGTGCCAGTCAGCAGGGATTGAGTCAGCCC. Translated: CASQQGLSQP. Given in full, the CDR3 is CASQQGLSQPQHF.

The DNA read from the CDR3 is TGCGCCAGCAGCTCAATAGCGGGGGGGCCCCAAGAGACC. Residues: CASSSIAGGPQET. The entire CDR3 reads CASSSIAGGPQETQYF. V usage is TRBV5-1 and J usage is TRBJ2-5; 11 positions agree with TRBD2. The read falls 3 residues short of the CDR3 end, and the missing part is taken from the germline J gene. The ends lost 3 bases at V and 1 base at J; junction bases unmatched: 5. Germline V lookup: CDR1 SGHRS, CDR2 YFSETQ. The CDR3 spans 16 residues.

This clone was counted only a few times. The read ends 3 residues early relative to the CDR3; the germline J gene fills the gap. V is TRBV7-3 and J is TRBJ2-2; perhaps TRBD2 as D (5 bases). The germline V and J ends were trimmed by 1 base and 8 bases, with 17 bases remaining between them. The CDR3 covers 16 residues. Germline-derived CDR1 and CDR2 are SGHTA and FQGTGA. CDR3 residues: CASSLSGVALPGELFF. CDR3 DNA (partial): TGTGCCAGCAGCTTAAGTGGGGTAGCGTTACCAGGGGAG.

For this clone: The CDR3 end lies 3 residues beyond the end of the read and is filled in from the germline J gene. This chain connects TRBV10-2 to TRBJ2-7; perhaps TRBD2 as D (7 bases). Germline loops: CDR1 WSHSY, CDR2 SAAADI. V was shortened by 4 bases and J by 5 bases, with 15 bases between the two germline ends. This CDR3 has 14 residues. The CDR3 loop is CASSVGGAGNEQYF. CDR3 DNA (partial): TGCGCCAGCAGTGTGGGGGGGGCCGGGAACGAG.

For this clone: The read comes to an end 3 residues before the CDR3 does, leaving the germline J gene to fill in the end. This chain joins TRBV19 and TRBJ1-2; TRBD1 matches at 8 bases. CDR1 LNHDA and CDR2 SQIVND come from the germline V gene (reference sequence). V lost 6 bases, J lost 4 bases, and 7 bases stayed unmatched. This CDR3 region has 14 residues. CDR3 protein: CASSALQGGYGYTF. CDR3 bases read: TGTGCCAGTAGCGCTTTACAGGGGGGCTATGGC.

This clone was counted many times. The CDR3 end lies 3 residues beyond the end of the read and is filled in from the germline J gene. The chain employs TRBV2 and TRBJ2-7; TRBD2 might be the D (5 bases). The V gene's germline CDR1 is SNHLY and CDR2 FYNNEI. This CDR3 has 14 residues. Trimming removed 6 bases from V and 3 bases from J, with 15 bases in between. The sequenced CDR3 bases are TGTGCCAGCAGCTCAACTAGTCTGGGCTACGAG. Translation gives CASSSTSLGYE. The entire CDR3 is CASSSTSLGYEQYF.

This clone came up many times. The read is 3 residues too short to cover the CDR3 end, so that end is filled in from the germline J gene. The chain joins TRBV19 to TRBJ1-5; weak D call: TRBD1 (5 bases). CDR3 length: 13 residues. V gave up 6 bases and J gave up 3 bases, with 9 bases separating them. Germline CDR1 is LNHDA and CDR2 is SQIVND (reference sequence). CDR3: CASRSGPNQPQHF. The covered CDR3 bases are TGTGCCAGTAGATCAGGGCCCAATCAGCCC.

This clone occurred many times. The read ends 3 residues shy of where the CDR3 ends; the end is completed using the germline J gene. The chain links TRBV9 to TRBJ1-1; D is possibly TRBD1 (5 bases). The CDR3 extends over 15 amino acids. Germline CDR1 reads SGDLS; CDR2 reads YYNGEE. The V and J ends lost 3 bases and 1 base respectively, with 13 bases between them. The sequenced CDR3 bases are TGTGCCAGCAGCGACCTAGCCGGGGGGAACACTGAA. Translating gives CASSDLAGGNTE. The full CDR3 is CASSDLAGGNTEAFF.

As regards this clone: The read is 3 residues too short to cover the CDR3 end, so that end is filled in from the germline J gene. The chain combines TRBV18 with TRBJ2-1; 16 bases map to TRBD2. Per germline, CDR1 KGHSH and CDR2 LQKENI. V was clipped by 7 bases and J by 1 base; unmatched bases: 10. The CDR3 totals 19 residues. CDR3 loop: CASFSGTSGGARSYNEQFF. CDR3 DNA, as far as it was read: TGTGCCAGCTTCTCCGGGACTAGCGGGGGGGCCAGGTCCTACAATGAG.

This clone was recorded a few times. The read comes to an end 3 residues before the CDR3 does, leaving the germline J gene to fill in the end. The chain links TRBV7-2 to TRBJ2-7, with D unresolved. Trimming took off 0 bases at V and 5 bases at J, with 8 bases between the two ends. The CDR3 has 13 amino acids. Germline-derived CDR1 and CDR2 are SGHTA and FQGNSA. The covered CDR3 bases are TGTGCCAGCAGCTTAGCGCGACAACACGAG. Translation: CASSLARQHE. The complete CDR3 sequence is CASSLARQHEQYF.

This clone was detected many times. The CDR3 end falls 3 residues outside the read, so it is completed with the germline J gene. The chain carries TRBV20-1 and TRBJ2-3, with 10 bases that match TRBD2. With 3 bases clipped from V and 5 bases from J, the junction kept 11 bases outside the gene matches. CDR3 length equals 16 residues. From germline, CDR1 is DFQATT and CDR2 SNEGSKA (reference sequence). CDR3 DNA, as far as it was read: TGCAGTGCTAGTTTGGCAGCGGGGGGGCCGGGAGATACG. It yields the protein CSASLAAGGPGDT. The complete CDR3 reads CSASLAAGGPGDTQYF.

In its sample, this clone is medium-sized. The CDR3 spells CASSEAPTGGDLNQPQHF. The DNA read from the CDR3 is TGTGCCAGCAGTGAAGCGCCGACAGGGGGGGACCTCAATCAGCCC. The chain couples TRBV6-1 to TRBJ1-5, with TRBD1 matching over 9 bases. The read halts 3 residues ahead of the CDR3 end, with the missing end drawn from the germline J gene. Trimming took 0 bases from V and 3 from J; bases not matched to a gene: 9. This CDR3 is built from 18 residues. Germline-derived CDR1 and CDR2 are MNHNS and SASEGT.

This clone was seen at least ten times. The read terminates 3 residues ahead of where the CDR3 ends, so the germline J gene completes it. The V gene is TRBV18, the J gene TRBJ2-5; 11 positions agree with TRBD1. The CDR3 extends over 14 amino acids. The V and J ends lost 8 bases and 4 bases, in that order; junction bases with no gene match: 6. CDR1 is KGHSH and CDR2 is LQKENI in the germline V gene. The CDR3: CASRDRGSGETQYF. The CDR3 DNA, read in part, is TGTGCCAGCCGGGACAGGGGGTCCGGAGAGACC.

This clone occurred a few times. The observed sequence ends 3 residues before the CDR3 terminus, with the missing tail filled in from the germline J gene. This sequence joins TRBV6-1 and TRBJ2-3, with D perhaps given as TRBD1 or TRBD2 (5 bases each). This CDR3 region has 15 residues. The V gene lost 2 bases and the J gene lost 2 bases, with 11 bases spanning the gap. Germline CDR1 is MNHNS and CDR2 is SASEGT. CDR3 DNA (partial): TGTGCCAGCAGTGAAAACGAGGGGCACACAGATACG. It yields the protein CASSENEGHTDT. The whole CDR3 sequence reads CASSENEGHTDTQYF.

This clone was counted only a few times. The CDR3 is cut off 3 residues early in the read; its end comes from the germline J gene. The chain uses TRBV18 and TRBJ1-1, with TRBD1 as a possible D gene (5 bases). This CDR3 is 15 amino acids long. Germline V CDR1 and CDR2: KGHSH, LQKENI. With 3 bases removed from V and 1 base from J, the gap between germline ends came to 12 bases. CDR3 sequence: CASSPLTQGNTEAFF. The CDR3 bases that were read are TGTGCCAGCTCACCCCTTACCCAGGGGAACACTGAA.

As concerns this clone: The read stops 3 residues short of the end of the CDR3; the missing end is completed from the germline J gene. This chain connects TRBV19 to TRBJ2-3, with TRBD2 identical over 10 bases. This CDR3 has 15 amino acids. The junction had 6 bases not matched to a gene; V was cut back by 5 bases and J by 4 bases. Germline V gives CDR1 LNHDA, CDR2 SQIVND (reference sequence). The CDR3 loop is CASSWLAGAADTQYF. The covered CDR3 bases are TGTGCCAGTAGTTGGCTAGCGGGGGCCGCAGATACG. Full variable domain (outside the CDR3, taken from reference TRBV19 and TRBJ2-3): DGGITQSPKYLFRKEGQNVTLSCEQNLNHDAMYWYRQDPGQGLRLIYYSQIVNDFQKGDIAEGYSVSREKKESFPLTVTSAQKNPTAFYLCASSWLAGAADTQYFGPGTRLTVL.

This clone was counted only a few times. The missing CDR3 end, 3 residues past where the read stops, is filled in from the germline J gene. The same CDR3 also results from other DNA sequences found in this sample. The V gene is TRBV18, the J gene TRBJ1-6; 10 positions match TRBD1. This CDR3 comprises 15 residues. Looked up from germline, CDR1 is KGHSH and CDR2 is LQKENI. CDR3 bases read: TGTGCCAGCTCACCAGGGACAGGGGAAGAATCGCCC. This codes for CASSPGTGEESP. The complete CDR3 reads CASSPGTGEESPLHF.

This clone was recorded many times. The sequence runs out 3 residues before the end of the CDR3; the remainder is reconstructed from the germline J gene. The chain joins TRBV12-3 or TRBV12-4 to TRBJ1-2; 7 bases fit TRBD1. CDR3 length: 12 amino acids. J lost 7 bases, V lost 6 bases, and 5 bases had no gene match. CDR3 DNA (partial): TGTGCCAGCAGGTCAGGGGGGCTTGGC. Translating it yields CASRSGGLG. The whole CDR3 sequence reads CASRSGGLGYTF.

The part of the CDR3 DNA that was read is TGTGCCAGCAACCCCCCCGGGACATGGGTCTACGAG. It codes for CASNPPGTWVYE. The entire CDR3 is CASNPPGTWVYEQYF. The chain carries TRBV5-8 and TRBJ2-7, with D maybe TRBD1 (6 bases). The observed sequence ends 3 residues before the CDR3 terminus, with the missing tail filled in from the germline J gene. This CDR3 is built from 15 residues. Trimming removed 6 bases from V and 3 bases from J, with 19 bases in between. The germline V gene has CDR1 SGHTS and CDR2 YDEGEE. Drawing the rest from reference TRBV5-8 and TRBJ2-7, the complete variable domain is EAGVTQSPTHLIKTRGQQATLRCSPISGHTSVYWYQQALGLGLQFLLWYDEGEERNRGNFPPRFSGRQFPNYSSELNVNALELEDSALYLCASNPPGTWVYEQYFGPGTRLTVT.

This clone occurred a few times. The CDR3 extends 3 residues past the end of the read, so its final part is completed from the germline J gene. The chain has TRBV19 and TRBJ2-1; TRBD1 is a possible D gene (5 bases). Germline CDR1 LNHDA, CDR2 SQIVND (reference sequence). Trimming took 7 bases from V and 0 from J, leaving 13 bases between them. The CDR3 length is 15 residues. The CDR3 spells CASTRGASSYNEQFF. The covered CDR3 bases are TGTGCCAGTACCCGTGGGGCTAGCTCCTACAATGAG.